This TCR beta chain was found in a study of T cell responses to AZD1222 COVID-19 vaccine. Study-level results: Clonal diversity may have been underestimated, and the donors were mostly white British, with more females than males.

Method: immunoSEQ multiplex PCR; TCRdb's copy keeps in-frame clones and lacks some. Among more than 110,000 clones listed, approximately 90% were seen once. On this clone: Its antigen is unidentified.

The CDR3 spans 13 residues. Trimming left V 6 bases short and J 2 bases short, with 11 bases between. In germline, CDR1 is MNHEY, CDR2 SMNVEV (reference sequence). Sample: peripheral blood, taken on day 0 of AZD1222 vaccination. The receptor's source is an adult in good health. The V and J genes are TRBV27 and TRBJ2-7; no reliable D call. DNA for the CDR3: TGTGCCAGCAGACCCCTAGACACCTACGAGCAGTACTTC. This sequence encodes CASRPLDTYEQYF.